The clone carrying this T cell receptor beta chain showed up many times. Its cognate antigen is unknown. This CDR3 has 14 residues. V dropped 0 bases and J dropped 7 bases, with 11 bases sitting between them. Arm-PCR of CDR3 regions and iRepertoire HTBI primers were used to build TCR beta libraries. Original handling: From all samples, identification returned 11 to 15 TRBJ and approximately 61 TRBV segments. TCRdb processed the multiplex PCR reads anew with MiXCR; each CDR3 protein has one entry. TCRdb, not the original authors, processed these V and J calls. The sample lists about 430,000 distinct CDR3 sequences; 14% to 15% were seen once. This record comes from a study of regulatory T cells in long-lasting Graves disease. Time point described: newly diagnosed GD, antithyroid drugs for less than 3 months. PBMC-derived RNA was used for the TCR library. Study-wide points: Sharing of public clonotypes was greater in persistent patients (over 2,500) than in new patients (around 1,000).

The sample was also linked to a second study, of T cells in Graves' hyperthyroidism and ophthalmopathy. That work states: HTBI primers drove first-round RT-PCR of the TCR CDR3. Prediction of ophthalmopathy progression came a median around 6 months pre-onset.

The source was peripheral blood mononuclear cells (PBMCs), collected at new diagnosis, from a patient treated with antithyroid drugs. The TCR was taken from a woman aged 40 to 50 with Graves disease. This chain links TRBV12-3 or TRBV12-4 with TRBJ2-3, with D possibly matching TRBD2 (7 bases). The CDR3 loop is CASSLAGGRNTQYF. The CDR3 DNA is TGTGCCAGCAGTTTAGCGGGGGGGCGGAATACGCAGTATTTT.